The clone carrying this TCR beta chain was seen only a few times. Its antigen is as yet unknown. Assay used: immunoSEQ multiplex PCR; TCRdb lists only in-frame clones, some missing. The data contain about 20,000 clones, about nine tenths of them seen just once; the ten biggest clones take up less than 9%. The source of the sample is a study of PD-1 blockade in classical Hodgkin lymphoma. General study points: Newly diagnosed patients were reported to start with lower TCR diversity than healthy donors. Prior therapy or disease activity may underlie the repertoire differences, whose causes remain undefined.

Time point here: newly diagnosed, previously untreated cHL patient sample. The study compared against PBMCs from newly diagnosed, untreated classical Hodgkin lymphoma. This CDR3 is built from 14 residues. Germline V gene lookup returns CDR1 MRHNA and CDR2 SNTAGT. V lost 0 bases, J lost 4 bases, and 1 base stayed unmatched. The sequenced material came from peripheral blood mononuclear cells (PBMCs). The chain links TRBV6-4 to TRBJ2-3; 7 bases are a match to TRBD1. The clonotype was recovered from a human donor with classical Hodgkin lymphoma. CDR3 sequence: CASSDSQGADTQYF. The CDR3 DNA sequence: TGTGCCAGCAGTGACTCGCAGGGGGCAGATACGCAGTATTTT.